The 19 T cell receptor beta chains below come from one sample, sequenced in a study of control samples from healthy donors and cancer patients. Measured with immunoSEQ multiplex PCR; TCRdb has only the in-frame clones, and not every one. The sample lists about 100,000 clones, approximately 80% occurring once. Material for sequencing was blood. These receptors were taken from a man between 18 and 35 years old in good health.

The chain has TRBV27 and TRBJ2-5; D is unclear. The germline CDR1 and CDR2 sequences are MNHEY and SMNVEV (reference sequence). The CDR3 consists of 13 residues. V lost 6 bases to trimming and J lost 4 bases, with 12 bases between them. The CDR3 region is CASRSRALETQYF. CDR3 nucleotide sequence: TGTGCCAGCAGATCCCGGGCTCTAGAGACCCAGTACTTC.

The chain employs TRBV30 and TRBJ1-5, with a tentative D call TRBD1 (6 bases). This CDR3 has 13 residues. V lost 5 bases, J lost 5 bases, and 13 bases lay in between. Germline assignment: CDR1 GTSNPN and CDR2 SVGIG (reference sequence). The DNA for the CDR3 is TGTGCCTGGGGGACAAGGATGGATCAGCCCCAGCATTTT. Its protein product is CAWGTRMDQPQHF.

The V gene is TRBV5-1, the J gene TRBJ2-3; 7 positions match TRBD2. Trimming removed 0 bases from V and 6 bases from J; junction bases left unmatched: 4. Germline-derived CDR1 and CDR2 are SGHRS and YFSETQ. CDR3 length: 14 amino acids. The CDR3 bases are TGCGCCAGCAGCTTGGCTCTAGCGGTGGATACGCAGTATTTT. Translated: CASSLALAVDTQYF. The full variable domain, its missing parts supplied by reference TRBV5-1 and TRBJ2-3, is KAGVTQTPRYLIKTRGQQVTLSCSPISGHRSVSWYQQTPGQGLQFLFEYFSETQRNKGNFPGRFSGRQFSNSRSEMNVSTLELGDSALYLCASSLALAVDTQYFGPGTRLTVL.

The V call is TRBV5-1, the J call TRBJ1-3; perhaps TRBD1 as D (5 bases). CDR1 is SGHRS, CDR2 YFSETQ, per germline. The CDR3 is 15 residues long. V was trimmed by 5 bases and J by 0 bases, leaving 12 bases between them. CDR3 region: CASRDTGGSGNTIYF. CDR3 DNA sequence: TGCGCCAGCAGAGACACGGGGGGCTCTGGAAACACCATATATTTT.

The chain carries TRBV4-2 and TRBJ1-3, with TRBD1 matching over 10 bases. Trimming took 3 bases from V and 0 from J; bases not matched to a gene: 5. Germline CDR1 is LGHNA and CDR2 is YNFKEQ. This CDR3 is 17 amino acids long. Here the CDR3 DNA reads TGTGCCAGCAGCCATTCGGGACAGGGGTCCTCTGGAAACACCATATATTTT. The encoded protein is CASSHSGQGSSGNTIYF.

This clone was seen a few times. The rearrangement uses TRBV24-1 and TRBJ1-2; tentatively, D is TRBD1 (5 bases). The V gene lost 6 bases and the J gene lost 5 bases, with 15 bases spanning the gap. This CDR3 spans 14 amino acids. Germline V gene sequence: CDR1 KGHDR, CDR2 SFDVKD. CDR3: CATSPRGEAYGYTF. The CDR3 nucleotides are TGTGCCACCAGTCCACGGGGGGAAGCTTATGGCTACACCTTC.

CDR3 sequence reads: CASGFLGELFF. The CDR3 region has the DNA TGTGCTAGTGGTTTCTTGGGGGAGCTGTTTTTT. This sequence joins TRBV12-5 and TRBJ2-2; no definite D call. CDR1 is LGHNT, CDR2 FRNRAP, per germline. Between the trimmed V and J ends, which lost 3 bases and 8 bases, there was a span of 4 bases. The length of the CDR3 is 11 residues.

This chain uses TRBV30 with TRBJ1-1, with D unresolved. V was pared by 2 bases and J by 2 bases, with 21 bases between. Germline CDR1 reads GTSNPN; CDR2 reads SVGIG (reference sequence). There are 17 residues in the CDR3. DNA of the CDR3: TGTGCCTGGAGTCACTCCTCTTTAGGGCAGCTTAACACTGAAGCTTTCTTT. Residues: CAWSHSSLGQLNTEAFF.

The rearrangement uses TRBV5-1 and TRBJ2-1; the match to TRBD2 covers 8 bases. This CDR3 has 15 amino acids. V dropped 3 bases and J dropped 5; count of bases not matched to a gene: 7. The germline gives CDR1 SGHRS, CDR2 YFSETQ. CDR3 protein: CASSWAGGEHNEQFF. Here the CDR3 DNA reads TGCGCCAGCAGCTGGGCGGGGGGCGAGCACAATGAGCAGTTCTTC.

The chain links TRBV5-1 to TRBJ2-2, with D maybe TRBD2 (6 bases). The germline V gene has CDR1 SGHRS and CDR2 YFSETQ. V was pared by 4 bases and J by 6 bases, with 16 bases between. The CDR3 totals 15 residues. Here the CDR3 reads CASSPLVGGSGELFF. Here the CDR3 DNA reads TGCGCCAGCAGCCCTCTGGTGGGGGGTTCCGGGGAGCTGTTTTTT. Full variable domain (rest looked up from reference TRBV5-1 and TRBJ2-2): KAGVTQTPRYLIKTRGQQVTLSCSPISGHRSVSWYQQTPGQGLQFLFEYFSETQRNKGNFPGRFSGRQFSNSRSEMNVSTLELGDSALYLCASSPLVGGSGELFFGEGSRLTVL.

CDR3 nucleotides: TGTGCCAGCAGCTCGACTAGCGCGGGAGAGCAGTACTTC. The encoded protein is CASSSTSAGEQYF. V gene TRBV11-3 combines with J gene TRBJ2-7; TRBD2 matches 8 bases. The trim removed 4 bases at V and 7 bases at J, leaving 6 bases unmatched. The CDR3 runs 13 residues. The germline CDR1 and CDR2 sequences are SGHNT and YENEEA.

The chain joins TRBV2 to TRBJ1-1; 9 nucleotides match TRBD1. Trimming cost V 0 bases and J 1 base; bases outside gene matches: 3. Per the germline V gene, CDR1 is SNHLY and CDR2 is FYNNEI. The CDR3 runs to 16 residues. The CDR3 DNA follows: TGTGCCAGCAGTGAAGCGAAGGGACAGGGGAACACTGAAGCTTTCTTT. Translating gives CASSEAKGQGNTEAFF.

This chain connects TRBV6-2 or TRBV6-3 to TRBJ2-4; 9 bases align to TRBD1. This CDR3 is built from 16 residues. Germline V lookup: CDR1 MNHEY, CDR2 SVGEGT. V lost 3 bases and J lost 2; bases outside the gene matches: 5. DNA of the CDR3: TGTGCCAGCAGTTATGGACAGGGGAGGACCAAAAACATTCAGTACTTC. This encodes CASSYGQGRTKNIQYF.

The chain is built from TRBV3-1 (or the pseudogene TRBV3-2) and TRBJ2-3; 7 bases fit TRBD1. The CDR3 is made up of 15 amino acids. Per the germline V gene, CDR1 is LGHDT and CDR2 is YNNKEL (reference sequence). Trimming at V came to 5 bases and at J to 2 bases, leaving 7 bases not matched to a gene. CDR3 bases: TGTGCCAGCAGCTCTGAAACAGGGGACACAGATACGCAGTATTTT. It translates to CASSSETGDTDTQYF.

The V call is TRBV5-1, the J call TRBJ2-5; D remains ambiguous. Germline-derived CDR1 and CDR2 are SGHRS and YFSETQ. Between the trimmed V and J ends, which lost 0 bases and 4 bases, there was a span of 10 bases. This CDR3 is 14 amino acids long. DNA of the CDR3: TGCGCCAGCAGCTTGGGTGGGTTCGGAGAGACCCAGTACTTC. Its protein product is CASSLGGFGETQYF.

This rearrangement joins TRBV27 to TRBJ2-7, with TRBD2 identical over 7 bases. The germline CDR1 and CDR2 sequences are MNHEY and SMNVEV (reference sequence). V lost 2 bases and J lost 2; bases outside the gene matches: 6. The CDR3 extends over 15 amino acids. Here the CDR3 DNA reads TGTGCCAGCAGTTTAGAAGCGGGGCCGCCCTACGAGCAGTACTTC. As protein: CASSLEAGPPYEQYF.

This chain uses TRBV28 with TRBJ1-1; D is unclear. Trimming shortened V by 2 bases and J by 0 bases, and 4 bases separated the two germline ends. Germline lookup yields CDR1 MDHEN and CDR2 SYDVKM. This CDR3 is built from 13 residues. CDR3 coding DNA: TGTGCCAGCAGTTTAAGGGTGAACACTGAAGCTTTCTTT. It is translated as CASSLRVNTEAFF.

CDR3 in DNA: TGTGCCAGCAGCTTTGGTGCTGGGGACACCTATCAGCCCCAGCATTTT. Protein product: CASSFGAGDTYQPQHF. The chain couples TRBV5-6 to TRBJ1-5, with a weak D call TRBD1 (6 bases). V lost 2 bases and J 5 bases, leaving 17 bases between the germline ends. The CDR3 consists of 16 residues. CDR1 SGHDT and CDR2 YYEEEE come from the germline V gene.

The chain carries TRBV28 and TRBJ2-5; 8 nucleotides match TRBD2. V trimming: 5 bases; J trimming: 9 bases; junction bases outside the gene matches: 11. This CDR3 contains 14 residues. The V gene's germline CDR1 is MDHEN and CDR2 SYDVKM. In DNA form, the CDR3 reads TGTGCCAGCAGTGCGGGACTAGGGGTTAGGGCCCAGTACTTC. Residues: CASSAGLGVRAQYF.